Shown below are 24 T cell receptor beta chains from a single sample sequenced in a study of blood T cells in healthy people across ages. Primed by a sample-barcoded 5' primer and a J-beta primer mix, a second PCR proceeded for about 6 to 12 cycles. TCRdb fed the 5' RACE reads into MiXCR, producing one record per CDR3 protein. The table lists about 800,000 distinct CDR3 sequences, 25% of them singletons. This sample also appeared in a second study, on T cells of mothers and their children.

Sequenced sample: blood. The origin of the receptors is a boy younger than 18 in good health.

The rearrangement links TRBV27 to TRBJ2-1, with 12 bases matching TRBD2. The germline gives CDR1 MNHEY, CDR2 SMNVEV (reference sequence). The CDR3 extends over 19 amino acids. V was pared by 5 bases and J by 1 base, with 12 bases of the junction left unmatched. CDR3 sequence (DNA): TGTGCCAGCAGTCTTACTAGCGGGGGGCCGCTCGGATCCTACAATGAGCAGTTCTTC. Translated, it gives CASSLTSGGPLGSYNEQFF.

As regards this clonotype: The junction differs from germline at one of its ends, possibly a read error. CDR3 coding DNA: TGCAGTGCAAGAGGGGATAGCGGGAGTTCTACTTCCTACGAGCAGTACTTC. It translates to CSARGDSGSSTSYEQYF. The chain has TRBV20-1 and TRBJ2-7; the match to TRBD2 covers 9 bases. From germline, CDR1 is DFQATT and CDR2 SNEGSKA (reference sequence). This CDR3 region has 17 residues.

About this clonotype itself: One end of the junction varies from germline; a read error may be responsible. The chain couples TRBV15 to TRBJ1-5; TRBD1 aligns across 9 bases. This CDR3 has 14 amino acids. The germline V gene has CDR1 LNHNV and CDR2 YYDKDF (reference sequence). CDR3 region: CATSRDRVEQPQHF. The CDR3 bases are TGTGCCACTAGCAGGGACAGGGTAGAACAGCCCCAGCATTTT.

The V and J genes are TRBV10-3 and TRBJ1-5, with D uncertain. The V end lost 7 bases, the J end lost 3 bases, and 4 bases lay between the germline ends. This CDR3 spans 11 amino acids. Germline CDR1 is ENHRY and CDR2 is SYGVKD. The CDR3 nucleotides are TGTGCCATCAATAACAATCAGCCCCAGCATTTT. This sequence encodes CAINNNQPQHF.

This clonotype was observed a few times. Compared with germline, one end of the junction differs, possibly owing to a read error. CDR3 nucleotide sequence: TGTGCCAGCTCACCACTCAACAGTGAAGCTTTCTTT. This translates into CASSPLNSEAFF. J is TRBJ1-1 and V is TRBV18; D not certain. From germline, CDR1 is KGHSH and CDR2 LQKENI. The CDR3 is 12 amino acids.

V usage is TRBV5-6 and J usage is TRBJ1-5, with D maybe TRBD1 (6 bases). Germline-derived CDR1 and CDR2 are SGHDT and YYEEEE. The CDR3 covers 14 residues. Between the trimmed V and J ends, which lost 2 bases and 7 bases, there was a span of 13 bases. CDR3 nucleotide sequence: TGTGCCAGCAGCTTCAGCCCGGGGGGCCAGCCCCAGCATTTT. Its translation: CASSFSPGGQPQHF.

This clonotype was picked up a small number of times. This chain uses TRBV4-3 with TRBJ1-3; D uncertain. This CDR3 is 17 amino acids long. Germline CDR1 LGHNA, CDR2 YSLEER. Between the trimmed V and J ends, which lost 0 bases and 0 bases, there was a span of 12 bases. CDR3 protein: CASSQELGGFSGNTIYF. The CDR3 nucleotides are TGCGCCAGCAGCCAAGAATTAGGTGGTTTCTCTGGAAACACCATATATTTT.

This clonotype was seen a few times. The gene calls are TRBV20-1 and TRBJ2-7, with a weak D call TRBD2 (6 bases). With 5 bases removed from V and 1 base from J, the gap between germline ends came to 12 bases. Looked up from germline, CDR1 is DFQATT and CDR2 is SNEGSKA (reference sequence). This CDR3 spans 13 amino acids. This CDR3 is CSARDLKSYEQYF. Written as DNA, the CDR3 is TGCAGTGCTCGGGACTTAAAATCCTACGAGCAGTACTTC.

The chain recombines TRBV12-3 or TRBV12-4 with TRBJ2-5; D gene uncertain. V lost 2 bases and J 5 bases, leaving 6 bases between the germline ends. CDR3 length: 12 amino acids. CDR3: CASSLWDETQYF. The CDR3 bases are TGTGCCAGCAGTTTATGGGATGAGACCCAGTACTTC.

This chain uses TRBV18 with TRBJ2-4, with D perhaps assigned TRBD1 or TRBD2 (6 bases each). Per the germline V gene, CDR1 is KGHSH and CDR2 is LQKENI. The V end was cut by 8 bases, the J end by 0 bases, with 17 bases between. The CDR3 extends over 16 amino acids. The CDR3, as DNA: TGTGCCAGCAAACAGGGCCTGGGGGGAGCCAAAAACATTCAGTACTTC. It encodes CASKQGLGGAKNIQYF.

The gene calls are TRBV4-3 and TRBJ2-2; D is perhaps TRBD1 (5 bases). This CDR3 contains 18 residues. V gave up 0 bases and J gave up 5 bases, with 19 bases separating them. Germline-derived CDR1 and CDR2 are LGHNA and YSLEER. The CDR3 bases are TGCGCCAGCAGCCAAGATCGTCATCTGGGGCTCAAAACCGGGGAGCTGTTTTTT. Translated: CASSQDRHLGLKTGELFF.

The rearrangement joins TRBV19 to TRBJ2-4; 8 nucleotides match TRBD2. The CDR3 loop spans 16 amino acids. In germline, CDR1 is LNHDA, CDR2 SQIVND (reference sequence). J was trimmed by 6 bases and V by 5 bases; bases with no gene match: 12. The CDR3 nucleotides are TGTGCCAGTAGTGCGGGACTAGGTGCTTCTTTAAACATTCAGTACTTC. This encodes CASSAGLGASLNIQYF.

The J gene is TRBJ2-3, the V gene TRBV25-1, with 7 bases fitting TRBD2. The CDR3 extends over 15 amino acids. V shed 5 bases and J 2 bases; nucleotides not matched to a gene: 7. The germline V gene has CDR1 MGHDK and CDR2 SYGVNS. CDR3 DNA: TGTGCCAGCAGTTATACGGGACTAAACACAGATACGCAGTATTTT. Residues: CASSYTGLNTDTQYF. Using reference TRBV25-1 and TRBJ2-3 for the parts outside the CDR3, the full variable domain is EADIYQTPRYLVIGTGKKITLECSQTMGHDKMYWYQQDPGMELHLIHYSYGVNSTEKGDLSSESTVSRIRTEHFPLTLESARPSHTSQYLCASSYTGLNTDTQYFGPGTRLTVL.

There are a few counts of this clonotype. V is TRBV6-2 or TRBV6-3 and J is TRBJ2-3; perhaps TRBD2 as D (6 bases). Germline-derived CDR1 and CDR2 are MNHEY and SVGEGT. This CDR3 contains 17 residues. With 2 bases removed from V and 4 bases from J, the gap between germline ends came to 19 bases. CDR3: CASSYDEYTGVSDTQYF. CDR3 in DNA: TGTGCCAGCAGTTACGACGAGTATACGGGAGTATCAGATACGCAGTATTTT.

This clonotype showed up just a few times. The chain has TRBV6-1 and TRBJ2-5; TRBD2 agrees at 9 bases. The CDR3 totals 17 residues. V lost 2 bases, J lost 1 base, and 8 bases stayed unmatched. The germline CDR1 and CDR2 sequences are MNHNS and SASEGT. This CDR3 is CASSEHSTREGQETQYF. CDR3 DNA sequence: TGTGCCAGCAGTGAACATAGTACGCGGGAGGGCCAAGAGACCCAGTACTTC.

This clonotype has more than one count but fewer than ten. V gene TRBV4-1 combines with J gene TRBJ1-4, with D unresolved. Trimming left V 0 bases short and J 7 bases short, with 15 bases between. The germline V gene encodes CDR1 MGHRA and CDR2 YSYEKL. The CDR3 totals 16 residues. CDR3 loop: CASSQDWTPAGEKLFF. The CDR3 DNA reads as TGCGCCAGCAGCCAAGATTGGACCCCGGCAGGTGAAAAACTGTTTTTT.

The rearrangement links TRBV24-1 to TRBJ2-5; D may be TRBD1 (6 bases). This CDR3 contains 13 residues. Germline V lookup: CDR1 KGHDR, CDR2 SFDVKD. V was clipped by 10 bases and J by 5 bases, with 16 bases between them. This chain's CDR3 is CATGQPMEETQYF. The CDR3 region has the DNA TGTGCCACGGGACAACCCATGGAGGAGACCCAGTACTTC.

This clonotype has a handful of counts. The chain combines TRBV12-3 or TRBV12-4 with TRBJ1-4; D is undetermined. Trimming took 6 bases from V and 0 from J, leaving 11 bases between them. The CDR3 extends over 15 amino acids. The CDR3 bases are TGTGCCAGCAGAGGCAGGCGAACAACTAATGAAAAACTGTTTTTT. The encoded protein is CASRGRRTTNEKLFF.

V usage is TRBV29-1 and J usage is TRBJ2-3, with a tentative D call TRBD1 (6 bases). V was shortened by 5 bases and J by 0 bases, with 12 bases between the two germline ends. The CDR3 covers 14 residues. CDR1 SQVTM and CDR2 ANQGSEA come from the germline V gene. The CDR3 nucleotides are TGCAGCGTTTCCAGGGGCCAGAGCACAGATACGCAGTATTTT. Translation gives CSVSRGQSTDTQYF.

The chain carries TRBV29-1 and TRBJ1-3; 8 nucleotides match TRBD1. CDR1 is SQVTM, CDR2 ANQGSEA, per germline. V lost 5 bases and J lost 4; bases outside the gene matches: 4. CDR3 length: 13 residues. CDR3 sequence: CSVQGASGNTIYF. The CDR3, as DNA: TGCAGCGTTCAGGGGGCTTCGGGAAACACCATATATTTT. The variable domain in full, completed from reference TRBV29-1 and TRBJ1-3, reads SAVISQKPSRDICQRGTSLTIQCQVDSQVTMMFWYRQQPGQSLTLIATANQGSEATYESGFVIDKFPISRPNLTFSTLTVSNMSPEDSSIYLCSVQGASGNTIYFGEGSWLTVV.

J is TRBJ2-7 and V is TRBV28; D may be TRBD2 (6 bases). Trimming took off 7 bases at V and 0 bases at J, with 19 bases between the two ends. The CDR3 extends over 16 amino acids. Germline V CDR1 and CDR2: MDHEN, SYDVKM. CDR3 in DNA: TGTGCCAGCACTCGACTGACGGGGGTCCCCTCCTACGAGCAGTACTTC. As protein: CASTRLTGVPSYEQYF.

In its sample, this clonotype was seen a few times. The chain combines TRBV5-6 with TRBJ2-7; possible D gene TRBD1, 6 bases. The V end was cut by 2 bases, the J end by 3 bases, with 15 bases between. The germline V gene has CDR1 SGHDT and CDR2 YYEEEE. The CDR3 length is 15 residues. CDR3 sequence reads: CASSFRLTGFYEQYF. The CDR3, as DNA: TGTGCCAGCAGCTTTAGGTTGACAGGTTTCTACGAGCAGTACTTC.

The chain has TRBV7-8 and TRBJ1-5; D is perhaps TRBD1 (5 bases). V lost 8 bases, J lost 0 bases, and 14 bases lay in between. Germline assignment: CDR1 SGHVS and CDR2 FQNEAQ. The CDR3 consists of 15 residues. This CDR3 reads CASGGGRDSNQPQHF. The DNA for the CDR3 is TGTGCCAGCGGGGGGGGACGGGATAGCAATCAGCCCCAGCATTTT.

The CDR3 reads CSVSVGGEYEQYF. The CDR3 coding sequence is TGCAGCGTGTCAGTGGGCGGCGAGTACGAGCAGTACTTC. This sequence joins TRBV29-1 and TRBJ2-7; no clear D. The CDR3 sequence is 13 residues long. CDR1 is SQVTM, CDR2 ANQGSEA, per germline. The V end was cut by 6 bases, the J end by 4 bases, with 16 bases between.